This T cell receptor (beta chain) comes out of a study of CD8 T cells in Susac syndrome. From blood CD8+ and CD4+ T cells, the TCR beta chain was sequenced. FACS was used to enrich TEMRA cells, whereas the CD8+ and CD4+ T cells were obtained by negative isolation. Per the germline V gene, CDR1 is MDHEN and CDR2 is SYDVKM. Trimming shortened V by 2 bases and J by 3 bases, and 11 bases separated the two germline ends. The CDR3 length is 15 residues. It was with random hexamers that 0.5 to 1 ug RNA was reverse transcribed. immunoSEQ multiplex PCR amplified TCR beta CDR3 across 54 Vbeta, 13 Jbeta. TCRdb reprocessed the immunoSEQ multiplex PCR reads via MiXCR and lists one record per CDR3 protein. Here the sample spans some 120,000 distinct CDR3 sequences, around 95% being singletons. As to this clonotype: No antigen is known for it.

Regarding the study as a whole: The study conceded that relatively few individuals underwent its TCR sequencing and HLA analysis.

The material sequenced was CD4+ T cells from PBMCs. The chain joins TRBV28 to TRBJ1-5, with D possibly matching TRBD1 (5 bases). The receptor's source is a human donor in good health. The CDR3 DNA is TGTGCCAGCAGTTTACCTGACAGACACAATCAGCCCCAGCATTTT. Residues: CASSLPDRHNQPQHF.